This TCR beta chain was found in a study of control samples from healthy donors and cancer patients. The table came from immunoSEQ multiplex PCR; TCRdb's copy has only in-frame clones and leaves some out. The sample lists 130,000 or so clones, more than 80% occurring once. The sequence was collected from a man aged 50 or older in good health. The sequenced sample was blood.

CDR3: CASSPPTRNEQFF. CDR3 sequence (DNA): TGTGCCAGCAGCCCCCCGACCCGGAATGAGCAGTTCTTC. The V call is TRBV9, the J call TRBJ2-1, with D unresolved. Germline-derived CDR1 and CDR2 are SGDLS and YYNGEE. The CDR3 spans 13 residues. The V end was cut by 4 bases, the J end by 7 bases, with 12 bases between.